A selection of T cell receptor beta chains follows, all from one sample in a study of blood T cells in healthy people across ages. Via MiXCR, TCRdb re-called the 5' RACE reads, giving one row per CDR3 protein. The table lists some 710,000 distinct CDR3 sequences, about 20% of them singletons, with roughly a fifth in the top ten. Sequences were obtained from blood. These receptors were taken from a man aged 65-85 years in good health. CDR3s include the opening cysteine and the closing phenylalanine or tryptophan. The D gene is left open where the match is weak. The size of a clone is reported for some rows only, either as once, few or many, or as a class for expanded clones.

. | TRBJ1-1 | TRBV7-9 | . | CASSLSGRTNTEAFF | TGTGCCAGCAGCTTAAGTGGCAGGACGAACACTGAAGCTTTCTTT
TRBD1 | TRBJ2-2 | TRBV7-8 | few | CASTSDRGIGELFF | TGTGCCAGCACCTCGGACAGGGGGATCGGGGAGCTGTTTTTT
TRBD1 | TRBJ2-2 | TRBV5-1 | many | CASSSGQDNTGELFF | TGCGCCAGCAGCTCGGGACAGGACAACACCGGGGAGCTGTTTTTT
. | TRBJ2-7 | TRBV5-1 | few | CASSLTQDEQYF | TGCGCCAGCAGCTTAACACAGGACGAGCAGTACTTC
TRBD2 | TRBJ2-7 | TRBV12-3/TRBV12-4 | . | CASRSSGIYEQYF | TGTGCCAGCAGGTCTAGCGGGATCTACGAGCAGTACTTC
. | TRBJ2-5 | TRBV7-9 | few | CASSPTGQTQYF | TGTGCCAGCAGCCCCACGGGGCAGACCCAGTACTTC
. | TRBJ2-5 | TRBV6-5 | . | CASGREETQYF | TGTGCCAGCGGCCGGGAAGAGACCCAGTACTTC
TRBD1 | TRBJ2-1 | TRBV6-1 | many | CATTDRALYNEQFF | TGTGCCACCACGGACAGGGCCCTCTACAATGAGCAGTTCTTC
TRBD2 | TRBJ2-5 | TRBV5-5 | . | CASSLGVAGGQETQYF | TGTGCCAGCAGCTTGGGGGTAGCGGGGGGGCAAGAGACCCAGTACTTC
TRBD2 | TRBJ2-3 | TRBV15 | . | CATSTYSGRRTDTQYF | TGTGCCACCAGCACTTATAGCGGGAGGCGAACAGATACGCAGTATTTT
TRBD2 | TRBJ2-3 | TRBV28 | . | CASSFRSRLARDTQYF | TGTGCCAGCAGTTTTCGGTCCCGACTAGCGAGAGATACGCAGTATTTT
TRBD1 | TRBJ1-2 | TRBV20-1 | few | CSARLGQGYSYGYTF | TGCAGTGCTAGACTTGGACAGGGGTACTCCTATGGCTACACCTTC
TRBD2 | TRBJ2-1 | TRBV24-1 | . | CATSDTRGGVDNEQFF | TGTGCCACCAGTGATACGCGGGGGGGCGTGGACAATGAGCAGTTCTTC
. | TRBJ1-1 | TRBV29-1 | . | CSVAGATEAFF | TGCAGCGTTGCCGGGGCCACTGAAGCTTTCTTT
TRBD2 | TRBJ2-6 | TRBV6-5 | once | CASRPGGIANVLTF | TGTGCCAGCAGACCGGGGGGAATAGCCAACGTCCTGACTTTC
. | TRBJ2-2 | TRBV19 | few | CASSIWGSNTGELFF | TGTGCCAGTAGTATTTGGGGCAGCAACACCGGGGAGCTGTTTTTT
TRBD2 | TRBJ2-1 | TRBV12-3/TRBV12-4 | . | CASSLVGLAEEQFF | TGTGCCAGCAGTTTAGTGGGACTAGCAGAAGAGCAGTTCTTC
. | TRBJ2-3 | TRBV6-5 | . | CACSSLSRGVGSTDTQYF | TGTGCCTGCAGTTCCCTGAGCCGTGGGGTCGGTAGCACAGATACGCAGTATTTT
. | TRBJ2-1 | TRBV24-1 | . | CATSDPSMGRYNEQFF | TGTGCCACCAGTGACCCCAGCATGGGACGGTACAATGAGCAGTTCTTC
TRBD1 | TRBJ1-1 | TRBV5-1 | . | CASSQQGTNTEAFF | TGCGCCAGCAGTCAACAGGGGACAAACACTGAAGCTTTCTTT
TRBD2 | TRBJ2-6 | TRBV5-4 | few | CASSSGGLSGANVLTF | TGTGCCAGCAGCTCGGGGGGATTATCTGGGGCCAACGTCCTGACTTTC
. | TRBJ1-2 | TRBV7-9 | few | CASSLARGVGYGYTF | TGTGCCAGCAGCTTAGCGAGGGGGGTTGGCTATGGCTACACCTTC
. | TRBJ2-5 | TRBV5-1 | few | CASSFQAPQETQYF | TGCGCCAGCAGCTTTCAGGCTCCCCAAGAGACCCAGTACTTC
TRBD1 | TRBJ2-2 | TRBV11-1 | few | CASSLFTGGGTGELFF | TGTGCCAGCAGCTTATTCACAGGGGGCGGCACCGGGGAGCTGTTTTTT
TRBD2 | TRBJ2-3 | TRBV29-1 | . | CSVEDSSGRAVDTQYF | TGCAGCGTTGAAGATAGCAGCGGGAGGGCCGTCGATACGCAGTATTTT
. | TRBJ1-1 | TRBV6-4 | few | CASSDRRSSEAFF | TGTGCCAGCAGTGACCGGCGCTCAAGTGAAGCTTTCTTT
. | TRBJ2-1 | TRBV14 | few | CASSQRGIWTEQFF | TGTGCCAGCAGCCAGAGGGGAATTTGGACTGAGCAGTTCTTC
. | TRBJ1-2 | TRBV12-3/TRBV12-4 | . | CASSFGSRNGYTF | TGTGCCAGCAGTTTTGGATCTCGGAATGGCTACACCTTC
. | TRBJ2-3 | TRBV12-3/TRBV12-4 | . | CAISDGRTDTQYF | TGTGCCATCTCGGACGGACGCACAGATACGCAGTATTTT
TRBD2 | TRBJ2-7 | TRBV6-7 | . | CASSHLRLAGLSYEQYF | TGTGCCAGCAGCCATCTCCGACTAGCGGGGCTCTCCTACGAGCAGTACTTC
. | TRBJ2-1 | TRBV14 | few | CASSRLQFYNEQFF | TGTGCCAGCAGCCGCCTGCAGTTCTACAATGAGCAGTTCTTC
. | TRBJ2-3 | TRBV24-1 | . | CATSGPISTDTQYF | TGTGCCACCAGTGGCCCCATTAGCACAGATACGCAGTATTTT
. | TRBJ1-4 | TRBV12-3/TRBV12-4 | few | CASSMREVSEKLFF | TGTGCCAGCAGTATGCGGGAGGTCAGTGAAAAACTGTTTTTT
TRBD1 | TRBJ2-5 | TRBV20-1 | few | CSGSAGTGGQTQYF | TGCAGTGGGAGTGCCGGGACAGGGGGGCAGACCCAGTACTTC
. | TRBJ2-3 | TRBV15 | . | CATSMAGRADTQYF | TGTGCCACCAGCATGGCGGGGCGGGCAGATACGCAGTATTTT
. | TRBJ1-2 | TRBV29-1 | few | CSVDTGSHGYTF | TGCAGCGTTGATACAGGGAGTCATGGCTACACCTTC
TRBD2 | TRBJ2-5 | TRBV20-1 | . | CSASDGRETQYF | TGCAGTGCTAGTGACGGGAGGGAGACCCAGTACTTC
. | TRBJ1-5 | TRBV20-1 | . | CSAKRLNQPQHF | TGCAGTGCTAAACGGCTCAATCAGCCCCAGCATTTT
. | TRBJ2-4 | TRBV6-2/TRBV6-3 | few | CASSYSSSLNIQYF | TGTGCCAGCAGTTACTCCTCCTCTCTCAACATTCAGTACTTC